A single sample is the source of the 19 T cell receptor beta chains below, sequenced in a study of Ad26.COV2.S vaccination and SARS-CoV-2 variants (dated by TCRdb to the early 2020s). The library was prepared using the immunoSEQ multiplex PCR assay. As stored in TCRdb, this immuneACCESS dataset retains in-frame rearrangements with V and J assigned. A fraction of the clones does not appear; measured against another copy, unresolved V genes explain less than half of the discrepancy, and the remainder lacks a known reason. This sample is represented by 400,000 to 500,000 clones; roughly 90% of them were singletons. The ten largest clones add up to around 3.6% of the sample. The treatment or condition label of this sample denotes: 19 received Ad26.COV2.S at low or high dose, single or two shots; roughly 5 received placebo; per-sample allocation not given. For vaccine and placebo recipients, repertoires were sequenced using samples collected on day 63 after the first injection.

The specimen comprised peripheral blood, sampled in a trial of Ad26.COV2.S vaccine versus placebo. The receptors stem from a person aged 18-65 years who received the Ad26.COV2.S COVID-19 vaccine or a placebo.

The chain is built from TRBV24-1 and TRBJ2-1; TRBD1 matches 12 bases. The CDR3 totals 13 residues. After removal of 9 bases from V and 7 bases from J, the junction contained 3 bases not matched to a gene. Germline loops: CDR1 KGHDR, CDR2 SFDVKD. The CDR3 nucleotides read TGTGCCACCGGGACAGGGGGCTGGAATGAGCAGTTCTTC. This gives the protein CATGTGGWNEQFF.

The rearrangement uses TRBV7-9 and TRBJ1-1; D perhaps matches TRBD1 (5 bases). The CDR3 spans 15 residues. Per germline, CDR1 SEHNR and CDR2 FQNEAQ (reference sequence). The V end was cut by 5 bases, the J end by 3 bases, with 16 bases between. The CDR3 spells CASSPPGTRDTEAFF. CDR3 DNA: TGTGCCAGCAGCCCACCCGGAACCAGGGACACTGAAGCTTTCTTT.

The V and J genes are TRBV4-1 and TRBJ1-5; tentative D call: TRBD1 (6 bases). The CDR3 runs 16 residues. Per the germline V gene, CDR1 is MGHRA and CDR2 is YSYEKL. V was shortened by 0 bases and J by 9 bases, with 18 bases between the two germline ends. CDR3 sequence: CASSQDRAGDQGPQHF. CDR3 coding DNA: TGCGCCAGCAGCCAAGATAGGGCAGGGGACCAAGGGCCCCAGCATTTT.

This chain uses TRBV15 with TRBJ2-2, with D possibly being TRBD1 or TRBD2 (5 bases each). Germline CDR1 LNHNV, CDR2 YYDKDF (reference sequence). CDR3 length: 16 residues. The ends were cut back, 0 bases at V and 4 bases at J, with 12 bases in the middle. In nucleotides, the CDR3 is TGTGCCACCAGCAGAGATCGCAGGGCGGGCACCGGGGAGCTGTTTTTT. Translation gives CATSRDRRAGTGELFF.

In its sample, this clone was seen once. This chain joins TRBV6-5 and TRBJ2-2; 11 bases line up with TRBD1. The V segment lost 5 bases and the J segment 6 bases; nucleotides outside the gene matches: 5. Looked up from germline, CDR1 is MNHEY and CDR2 is SVGAGI. The CDR3 spans 15 residues. In DNA form, the CDR3 reads TGTGCCAGCAGTCCGGGACAGGGGGGCGCCGGGGAGCTGTTTTTT. Protein sequence: CASSPGQGGAGELFF.

The gene calls are TRBV3-1 (or the pseudogene TRBV3-2) and TRBJ1-4, with D perhaps matching TRBD1 (5 bases). Germline CDR1 and CDR2: LGHDT and YNNKEL (reference sequence). The CDR3 has 16 residues. The V end was cut by 4 bases, the J end by 6 bases, with 18 bases between. CDR3 protein: CASSPPWGRGDEKLFF. The CDR3 DNA sequence: TGTGCCAGCAGCCCGCCTTGGGGAAGGGGAGATGAAAAACTGTTTTTT.

This sequence joins TRBV19 and TRBJ1-4; D remains ambiguous. Trimming took 5 bases from V and 2 from J, leaving 12 bases between them. The CDR3 covers 15 residues. Germline CDR1 reads LNHDA; CDR2 reads SQIVND (reference sequence). CDR3: CASSRKGNTNEKLFF. CDR3 nucleotide sequence: TGTGCCAGTAGTCGGAAGGGTAACACTAATGAAAAACTGTTTTTT.

The genes are TRBV4-1 and TRBJ1-2; 8 bases fit TRBD1. Germline V lookup: CDR1 MGHRA, CDR2 YSYEKL. The CDR3 totals 14 residues. V lost 5 bases to trimming and J lost 6 bases; unmatched junction nucleotides: 8. The CDR3 coding sequence is TGCGCCAGCAGCTACCGAACAGGGGGGGATGGCTACACCTTC. Protein product: CASSYRTGGDGYTF.

The CDR3 spells CAWSAGTSGSSTDTQYF. The CDR3 DNA follows: TGTGCCTGGAGTGCCGGGACTAGCGGGTCTAGCACAGATACGCAGTATTTT. The J gene is TRBJ2-3, the V gene TRBV30, with 12 nucleotides matching TRBD2. CDR1 and CDR2 from the germline V gene are GTSNPN and SVGIG (reference sequence). V lost 1 base, J lost 0 bases, and 5 bases stayed unmatched. This CDR3 comprises 17 residues.

This chain connects TRBV7-2 to TRBJ2-1; unclear D gene. The V and J ends lost 5 bases and 7 bases respectively, with 12 bases between them. Germline CDR1 reads SGHTA; CDR2 reads FQGNSA. The CDR3 runs to 13 residues. CDR3 residues: CASSPGSPNEQFF. The CDR3 bases are TGTGCCAGCAGCCCAGGATCCCCAAATGAGCAGTTCTTC.

V usage is TRBV19 and J usage is TRBJ2-3; 7 bases map to TRBD2. The CDR3 is 14 amino acids. Trimming took 5 bases from V and 4 from J; bases not matched to a gene: 6. Germline CDR1 and CDR2: LNHDA and SQIVND (reference sequence). CDR3 loop: CASSLTSISDTQYF. CDR3 coding DNA: TGTGCCAGTAGTCTGACTAGCATTTCAGATACGCAGTATTTT.

The V and J genes are TRBV21-1 and TRBJ1-1; the table's D call of TRBD1 was not tested on the DNA. TRBV21-1 is a documented pseudogene. This CDR3 region has 14 residues. The CDR3 DNA is TGTGCCAGCGGAACGACAGGGATGAACACTGAAGCTTTCTTT. Amino acid sequence: CASGTTGMNTEAFF.

This clone was seen a few times. V and J are TRBV6-2 or TRBV6-3 and TRBJ2-2; D gene ambiguous. The germline gives CDR1 MNHEY, CDR2 SVGEGT. V gave up 6 bases and J gave up 9 bases, with 17 bases separating them. The CDR3 spans 14 residues. The DNA for the CDR3 is TGTGCCAGCAGCTCCCCGGACCGTCTTTGGGAGCTGTTTTTT. Protein product: CASSSPDRLWELFF.

The chain links TRBV19 to TRBJ2-3; possibly TRBD2 for D (6 bases). V lost 9 bases to trimming and J lost 7 bases, with 23 bases between them. CDR1 LNHDA and CDR2 SQIVND come from the germline V gene (reference sequence). The CDR3 extends over 15 amino acids. CDR3 protein: CASNPGDPLGNTQYF. The DNA of the CDR3 is TGTGCCAGCAACCCGGGGGACCCTTTAGGAAATACGCAGTATTTT.

This clone appeared a single time. This chain joins TRBV11-2 and TRBJ1-6; D is uncertain. V was shortened by 5 bases and J by 10 bases, with 12 bases between the two germline ends. The CDR3 is 13 amino acids. Germline values: CDR1 SGHAT, CDR2 FQNNGV. This CDR3 is CASSLVQLSPLHF. In DNA form, the CDR3 reads TGTGCCAGCAGCCTAGTACAGCTATCACCCCTCCACTTT.

The chain links TRBV25-1 to TRBJ2-3; no clear D gene. CDR3 size: 10 residues. The germline CDR1 and CDR2 sequences are MGHDK and SYGVNS. Trimming removed 5 bases at V and 7 bases at J, with 4 bases between. The CDR3 protein is CASSLNTQYF. CDR3 sequence (DNA): TGTGCCAGCAGTCTGAATACGCAGTATTTT.

The gene calls are TRBV27 and TRBJ2-3; 10 nucleotides agree with TRBD2. Unmatched junction bases numbered 9, after V lost 1 base and J lost 5 bases. The CDR3 runs 17 residues. Germline-derived CDR1 and CDR2 are MNHEY and SMNVEV (reference sequence). The CDR3 DNA reads TGTGCCAGCAGTTTATGGGCTAGCGGGGGAGCACGAGATACGCAGTATTTT. Amino acid sequence: CASSLWASGGARDTQYF.

The V call is TRBV5-5, the J call TRBJ2-1, with 9 bases lining up with TRBD1. The V gene end was trimmed by 4 bases and the J gene end by 4 bases; junction bases not matched to a gene: 6. The germline gives CDR1 SGHKS, CDR2 YYEKEE (reference sequence). CDR3 length: 15 residues. CDR3 sequence (DNA): TGTGCCAGCAGCGACCGGACAGGGGCATACAATGAGCAGTTCTTC. Encoded protein: CASSDRTGAYNEQFF.

Only one count was recorded for this clone. J is TRBJ2-1 and V is TRBV3-1 (or the pseudogene TRBV3-2); possibly TRBD1 for D (7 bases). The CDR3 contains 12 residues. V dropped 5 bases and J dropped 12 bases, with 14 bases sitting between them. CDR1 is LGHDT, CDR2 YNNKEL, per germline (reference sequence). For the CDR3, the DNA is TGTGCCAGCAGCTATGGACAGGAGGGGCAGTTCTTC. It yields the protein CASSYGQEGQFF.